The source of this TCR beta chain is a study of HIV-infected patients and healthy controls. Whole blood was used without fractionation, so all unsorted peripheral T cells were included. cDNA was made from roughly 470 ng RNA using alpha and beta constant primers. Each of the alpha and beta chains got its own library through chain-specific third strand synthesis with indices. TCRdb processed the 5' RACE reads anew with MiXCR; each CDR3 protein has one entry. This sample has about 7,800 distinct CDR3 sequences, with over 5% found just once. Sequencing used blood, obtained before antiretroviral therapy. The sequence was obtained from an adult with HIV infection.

The CDR3 protein is CASRDGGTEAFF. CDR3 sequence (DNA): TGTGCCAGCAGGGATGGTGGCACTGAAGCTTTCTTT. This rearrangement joins TRBV25-1 to TRBJ1-1; D is ambiguous. Between the trimmed V and J ends, which lost 6 bases and 4 bases, there was a span of 9 bases. This CDR3 has 12 amino acids. Germline CDR1 MGHDK, CDR2 SYGVNS.